These 14 T cell receptor beta chains came from one sample sequenced in a study of cytomegalovirus exposure and HLA in healthy donors. PCR involved 60 Vbeta and 13 Jbeta primers. Produced via immunoSEQ multiplex PCR; TCRdb's table is partial and in-frame only. The table has some 78,000 clones, approximately 69% seen once. The sequenced sample was PBMCs. The receptors were gathered from a man aged 40-55 years in good health and CMV-seropositive.

The genes are TRBV2 and TRBJ1-2; TRBD1 agrees at 10 bases. J lost 7 bases, V lost 4 bases, and 12 bases had no gene match. Germline-derived CDR1 and CDR2 are SNHLY and FYNNEI. This CDR3 is built from 16 residues. DNA of the CDR3: TGTGCCAGCAGTGCGTCATTCGGGACAGGGGTCGGTGGCTACACCTTC. It specifies CASSASFGTGVGGYTF.

J is TRBJ1-1 and V is TRBV7-9; D unclear. The V end was cut by 1 base, the J end by 1 base, with 16 bases between. In germline, CDR1 is SEHNR, CDR2 FQNEAQ (reference sequence). The CDR3 length is 17 residues. The DNA of the CDR3 is TGTGCCAGCAGCTTAGATCCCTCTCCCGCCGGGAACACTGAAGCTTTCTTT. Translated, it gives CASSLDPSPAGNTEAFF.

This clone was found once. The chain employs TRBV28 and TRBJ1-2; 8 bases are shared with TRBD1. Germline values: CDR1 MDHEN, CDR2 SYDVKM. With 2 bases clipped from V and 5 bases from J, the junction kept 7 bases outside the gene matches. This CDR3 is built from 15 residues. The CDR3 nucleotides are TGTGCCAGCAGTTTACGGACAGGGTTTCCTTATGGCTACACCTTC. It specifies CASSLRTGFPYGYTF.

The V gene is TRBV7-2, the J gene TRBJ1-3; possibly TRBD1 for D (5 bases). CDR3 length equals 15 residues. The V end lost 1 base, the J end lost 4 bases, and 11 bases lay between the germline ends. The germline V gene encodes CDR1 SGHTA and CDR2 FQGNSA. The CDR3 coding sequence is TGTGCCAGCAGCTTAGTAGGAGGGGAAGGAAACACCATATATTTT. Amino acids: CASSLVGGEGNTIYF.

CDR3 in DNA: TGTGCCAGCAGCCATTCGATAACTAGCGGGAGGTCCCACGAGCAGTACTTC. Translation: CASSHSITSGRSHEQYF. V gene TRBV4-2 combines with J gene TRBJ2-5; 12 bases are a match to TRBD2. Near its end, the DNA agrees better with TRBJ2-7, so the J call may be wrong. The CDR3 contains 17 residues. Germline CDR1 and CDR2: LGHNA and YNFKEQ.

The chain employs TRBV19 and TRBJ2-7; 12 bases fit TRBD2. Germline lookup yields CDR1 LNHDA and CDR2 SQIVND (reference sequence). Trimming cost V 5 bases and J 3 bases; bases outside gene matches: 5. The CDR3 is 15 amino acids. CDR3 bases: TGTGCCAGTAGTGACCTAGCGGGAGGGTTCTACGAGCAGTACTTC. Translating it yields CASSDLAGGFYEQYF.

The chain couples TRBV18 to TRBJ1-5; perhaps TRBD1 as D (6 bases). Germline CDR1 and CDR2: KGHSH and LQKENI. CDR3 length: 16 residues. V lost 4 bases, J lost 3 bases, and 16 bases lay in between. The CDR3 nucleotides read TGTGCCAGCTCACAAACACGGCAGGGGATCAATCAGCCCCAGCATTTT. Its translation: CASSQTRQGINQPQHF.

Only one count was recorded for this clone. The V and J genes are TRBV30 and TRBJ2-7; D perhaps matches TRBD1 (6 bases). V was cut by 5 bases and J by 4 bases, with 30 bases left in between. The CDR3 runs to 18 residues. Germline V gene lookup returns CDR1 GTSNPN and CDR2 SVGIG (reference sequence). This CDR3 is CAWALGGHGIPSRYEQYF. In nucleotides, the CDR3 is TGTGCCTGGGCCCTTGGGGGACACGGTATCCCCTCGCGTTACGAGCAGTACTTC.

This chain uses TRBV30 with TRBJ1-1; TRBD1 matches 10 bases. J was trimmed by 6 bases and V by 4 bases; bases with no gene match: 2. Germline CDR1 is GTSNPN and CDR2 is SVGIG (reference sequence). The CDR3 runs 12 residues. This CDR3 reads CAWTGQGAEAFF. CDR3 in DNA: TGTGCCTGGACCGGACAGGGGGCTGAAGCTTTCTTT.

The gene calls are TRBV30 and TRBJ1-5, with D perhaps TRBD1 (5 bases). CDR1 is GTSNPN, CDR2 SVGIG, per germline (reference sequence). CDR3 length equals 17 residues. V gave up 0 bases and J gave up 0 bases, with 15 bases separating them. CDR3 sequence reads: CAWSVPSQGYSNQPQHF. For the CDR3, the DNA is TGTGCCTGGAGTGTACCCTCTCAGGGTTATAGCAATCAGCCCCAGCATTTT.

The chain couples TRBV5-1 to TRBJ2-5, with D maybe TRBD1 (7 bases). The length of the CDR3 is 14 residues. Trimming took 2 bases from V and 8 from J, leaving 16 bases between them. Germline V gives CDR1 SGHRS, CDR2 YFSETQ. The CDR3 spells CASSLTSTGDTQYF. The CDR3 DNA reads as TGCGCCAGCAGCTTAACTAGCACAGGGGATACCCAGTACTTC.

The chain is built from TRBV5-1 and TRBJ1-1, with unresolved D. V lost 0 bases and J lost 4, with 10 bases in between. This CDR3 contains 14 residues. Per the germline V gene, CDR1 is SGHRS and CDR2 is YFSETQ. The CDR3 is CASSLDGLSTEAFF. For the CDR3, the DNA is TGCGCCAGCAGCTTGGACGGACTTTCCACTGAAGCTTTCTTT.

This rearrangement joins TRBV7-9 to TRBJ2-1; D unclear. CDR3 size: 11 residues. The V end lost 5 bases, the J end lost 5 bases, and 4 bases lay between the germline ends. Germline assignment: CDR1 SEHNR and CDR2 FQNEAQ (reference sequence). The CDR3 is CASSRDNEQFF. CDR3 in DNA: TGTGCCAGCAGCAGAGACAATGAGCAGTTCTTC.

This chain connects TRBV5-1 to TRBJ2-2; a possible D gene is TRBD1 (6 bases). CDR1 and CDR2 from the germline V gene are SGHRS and YFSETQ. The CDR3 spans 14 residues. V gave up 7 bases and J gave up 2 bases, with 12 bases separating them. The CDR3: CASLDRSNTGELFF. CDR3 nucleotide sequence: TGCGCCAGCCTAGACAGGAGCAACACCGGGGAGCTGTTTTTT.